This T cell receptor (beta chain) came from a study of blood T cell repertoires in COVID-19. Across the study: Sites across the United States, Italy and Spain contributed samples from acute and convalescent COVID-19. T cells, B-cell-depleted T cells, or PBMCs provided the cDNA or gDNA that served as material.

The CDR3 is made up of 15 amino acids. CDR1 is MDHEN, CDR2 SYDVKM, per germline. With V trimmed by 6 bases and J by 5 bases, 9 bases remained unmatched. Source study methods: Amplification of reference gene primers was used by the study to estimate nucleated cell counts. Only in-frame clones appear in the TCRdb table, and some are missing; sequencing was by immunoSEQ multiplex PCR. That table furnishes V, J and clone size, whereas the DNA furnished D and trimming. The table lists 150,000 to 200,000 clones, roughly 81% of them singletons. Seattle cases were enrolled at active infection and followed longitudinally.

V and J are TRBV28 and TRBJ2-3, with TRBD2 matching over 9 bases. Sequenced material: peripheral blood. The receptor was isolated from a woman between 35 and 50 years old with COVID-19, enrolled during active disease. The CDR3 spells CASSLRGGVRDTQYF. The CDR3 nucleotides are TGTGCCAGCAGCCTCCGCGGGGGGGTCAGAGATACGCAGTATTTT.